The T cell receptor beta chain under discussion was sequenced for a study of blood T cells in healthy people across ages. General study results and limits: Naive CD4+ cell counts and diversity both ran higher in long-lived than in aged donors.

CDR3 length: 16 amino acids. Trimming took 0 bases from V and 3 from J; bases not matched to a gene: 5. The V gene's germline CDR1 is MNHEY and CDR2 SVGAGI. Sample-barcoded 5' priming and a J-beta primer mix drove a second PCR of about 6 to 11 cycles. The authors tagged each cDNA molecule using a template-switch adaptor with 12 random nucleotides. TCRdb processed the 5' RACE reads anew with MiXCR; each CDR3 protein has one entry. The sample records about 630,000 distinct CDR3 sequences, more than 20% being singletons. In the case of this clonotype: Its antigen is as yet unknown.

Sequenced sample: blood. The chain combines TRBV6-5 with TRBJ2-7; 10 positions agree with TRBD2. The receptor was derived from a man aged 65 to 79 in good health. The CDR3 region has the DNA TGTGCCAGCAGTTACTCGATGGCTAGCGGGAGCTACGAGCAGTACTTC. Translated, it gives CASSYSMASGSYEQYF.